Listed below are T cell receptor beta chains from one sample, sequenced in a study of cytomegalovirus exposure and HLA in healthy donors. The table came from immunoSEQ multiplex PCR; TCRdb's copy has only in-frame clones and leaves some out. Of tens of thousands of clones in the sample, over 90% were seen once. The material sequenced was PBMCs. These receptors were collected from a young woman in good health and CMV-seropositive. Each CDR3 is given with its conserved first and last residue. Each record gives: clone size, D gene, V gene, J gene, CDR3 protein, CDR3 DNA. A D gene is named only where the DNA matches it firmly. Not every row has a clone size; where given, it reads once, few, many or a size class.

clone_size: -
d_call: TRBD1
v_call: TRBV5-4
j_call: TRBJ1-1
cdr3_aa: CASSPRTGTNTEAFF
cdr3_nt: TGTGCCAGCAGCCCCCGGACAGGGACGAACACTGAAGCTTTCTTT

clone_size: -
d_call: -
v_call: TRBV11-3
j_call: TRBJ2-1
cdr3_aa: CASSPSGVGSYNEQFF
cdr3_nt: TGTGCCAGCAGCCCCTCCGGGGTGGGTTCCTACAATGAGCAGTTCTTC

clone_size: once
d_call: -
v_call: TRBV9
j_call: TRBJ1-2
cdr3_aa: CASSVGGGGRNVYTF
cdr3_nt: TGTGCCAGCAGCGTAGGTGGCGGGGGGCGGAACGTCTACACCTTC

clone_size: -
d_call: TRBD1
v_call: TRBV6-7
j_call: TRBJ1-4
cdr3_aa: CASTYRGGEKLFF
cdr3_nt: TGTGCCAGCACATACAGGGGGGGTGAAAAACTGTTTTTT

clone_size: -
d_call: -
v_call: TRBV27
j_call: TRBJ2-3
cdr3_aa: CASSLSFPSTDTQYF
cdr3_nt: TGTGCCAGCAGTTTATCGTTCCCGAGCACAGATACGCAGTATTTT

clone_size: -
d_call: TRBD1
v_call: TRBV4-1
j_call: TRBJ2-7
cdr3_aa: CASSQDRTGQGVYEQYF
cdr3_nt: TGCGCCAGCAGCCAAGATCGTACAGGACAGGGGGTGTACGAGCAGTACTTC

clone_size: -
d_call: TRBD1
v_call: TRBV5-1
j_call: TRBJ1-4
cdr3_aa: CASSLEGTGVNEKLFF
cdr3_nt: TGCGCCAGCAGCTTGGAAGGGACAGGGGTAAATGAAAAACTGTTTTTT

clone_size: -
d_call: -
v_call: TRBV7-9
j_call: TRBJ2-6
cdr3_aa: CASSQQGSGANVLTF
cdr3_nt: TGTGCCAGCAGCCAACAGGGCTCTGGGGCCAACGTCCTGACTTTC

clone_size: -
d_call: TRBD1
v_call: TRBV5-1
j_call: TRBJ2-5
cdr3_aa: CASSPGQGGQTQYF
cdr3_nt: TGCGCCAGCAGCCCGGGACAGGGGGGCCAGACCCAGTACTTC

clone_size: -
d_call: -
v_call: TRBV9
j_call: TRBJ2-3
cdr3_aa: CASSVALRGADTQYF
cdr3_nt: TGTGCCAGCAGCGTAGCCCTGCGTGGGGCGGATACGCAGTATTTT

clone_size: -
d_call: TRBD1
v_call: TRBV2
j_call: TRBJ1-4
cdr3_aa: CACRDRGGEKLFF
cdr3_nt: TGTGCCTGCCGGGACAGGGGGGGTGAAAAACTGTTTTTT

clone_size: -
d_call: TRBD2
v_call: TRBV5-6
j_call: TRBJ2-7
cdr3_aa: CASSPRLAGAKYEQYF
cdr3_nt: TGTGCCAGCAGCCCGCGACTAGCGGGAGCCAAGTACGAGCAGTACTTC

clone_size: -
d_call: TRBD2
v_call: TRBV28
j_call: TRBJ2-1
cdr3_aa: CASSFGVVAGGPHNEQFF
cdr3_nt: TGTGCCAGCAGTTTTGGGGTAGTGGCGGGAGGGCCCCACAATGAGCAGTTCTTC

clone_size: -
d_call: -
v_call: TRBV6-1
j_call: TRBJ1-1
cdr3_aa: CASSARRGGSPMTEAFF
cdr3_nt: TGTGCCAGCAGTGCCCGTCGGGGGGGGTCCCCCATGACTGAAGCTTTCTTT

clone_size: -
d_call: TRBD2
v_call: TRBV2
j_call: TRBJ2-2
cdr3_aa: CASSAGLAGGSAGELFF
cdr3_nt: TGTGCCAGCAGTGCCGGACTAGCGGGAGGTTCGGCCGGGGAGCTGTTTTTT

clone_size: -
d_call: TRBD2
v_call: TRBV7-2
j_call: TRBJ2-3
cdr3_aa: CASSLEGLAASTDTQYF
cdr3_nt: TGTGCCAGCAGCCTCGAGGGACTAGCGGCTAGCACAGATACGCAGTATTTT

clone_size: -
d_call: TRBD2
v_call: TRBV7-2
j_call: TRBJ2-4
cdr3_aa: CASSSRASGSLNIQYF
cdr3_nt: TGTGCCAGCAGCTCCCGGGCTAGCGGGAGTCTTAACATTCAGTACTTC

clone_size: -
d_call: TRBD1
v_call: TRBV5-4
j_call: TRBJ2-3
cdr3_aa: CASRPGTARTHTQYF
cdr3_nt: TGTGCCAGCAGACCCGGGACAGCCCGCACACATACGCAGTATTTT

clone_size: -
d_call: TRBD2
v_call: TRBV7-8
j_call: TRBJ2-5
cdr3_aa: CASSSFRAASGRETQYF
cdr3_nt: TGTGCCAGCAGCTCTTTCCGGGCGGCTAGCGGGAGGGAGACCCAGTACTTC

clone_size: -
d_call: -
v_call: TRBV27
j_call: TRBJ1-1
cdr3_aa: CASSALQGSAFF
cdr3_nt: TGTGCCAGCAGTGCACTACAGGGTTCGGCTTTCTTT

clone_size: -
d_call: TRBD2
v_call: TRBV7-9
j_call: TRBJ2-5
cdr3_aa: CASSQGRGTSGQETQYF
cdr3_nt: TGTGCCAGCAGCCAGGGGAGGGGGACTAGCGGACAAGAGACCCAGTACTTC

clone_size: -
d_call: TRBD2
v_call: TRBV7-9
j_call: TRBJ2-3
cdr3_aa: CASSLTSGRATDTQYF
cdr3_nt: TGTGCCAGCAGCTTGACTAGCGGGAGGGCCACAGATACGCAGTATTTT